The following is a T cell receptor (beta chain) sequence with its context. Its antigen remains undetermined. No base quality values were provided; no much bigger clone lies one nucleotide off. This specimen belongs to a study of radiation and T cells in renal cell carcinoma (dated by TCRdb to 2019 to 2021). At the level of the whole study: TCR beta sequencing covered 50 to 55 samples in total, comprising approximately 25 tumors and approximately 27 peripheral blood samples. A total of 4,016,671 unique CDR3 nucleotide sequences, encoding 2.7 million or so unique CDR3 amino acid sequences, were found across all 50 or so samples. The final blood draw was performed at 4 weeks after radiation, at the same time as nephrectomy. Beyond this particular receptor, the publication reports: Blood repertoire dynamics were not followed beyond 4 weeks after treatment. An increase in top tumor clonotypes in blood was observed from baseline to 2 weeks post-radiation, followed by contraction by 4 weeks, which was taken to suggest transient expansion of tumor-resident clones. Effects of radiation dose or scheduling on the TCR repertoire could not be addressed with the single-armed trial design. No pretreatment tumor biopsies were available, so the baseline intratumoral presence of clonotypes could not be determined.

Spanning cysteine to phenylalanine, the CDR3 consists of 13 amino acids. Only CDR3 DNA remains: 39 bases, in frame from the first base. CDR1 is given as MNHEY and CDR2 as SMNVEV, both from the germline V gene (reference sequence). V lost 0 bases and J lost 4 bases; the stretch between them is 6 bases long. Per the publication, the time point label means: blood 4 weeks post-SBRT, at nephrectomy. Sample treatment or condition, as interpreted from the label and publication: 15 Gy SBRT to primary tumor, nephrectomy 4 weeks later. The samples were drawn from a clinical trial, where primary renal cell carcinomas were treated with 15 Gy of stereotactic body radiation therapy and then removed by nephrectomy 4 weeks afterward. To follow tumor-enriched clonotypes, serial peripheral blood was collected from radiation-treated patients at baseline and at 2 weeks and 4 weeks after SBRT. Every patient had renal cell carcinoma of clear cell pathology. Genomic DNA for TCR sequencing was prepared using the QIAamp DNA Blood Mini Kit (Qiagen). The analyses included only samples that passed all quality control checks.

Following the manufacturer's recommendations, the immunoSEQ kit was used to generate TCR beta libraries from genomic DNA. For library preparation, a first multiplex PCR was performed with proprietary primers, followed by a second PCR in which unique barcodes were added, and bead cleanups were performed after each round. A kit-provided positive control reaction and a negative control reaction were included in every sample batch. The final libraries underwent checking on an Agilent 4200 TapeStation D1000 ScreenTape, volumetric pooling, and quantification by qPCR. Sequencing was performed on an Illumina NextSeq500 with a MidOutput 150-cycle cartridge, and 156 Read1 and 15 Index1 cycles were run with kit custom primers. The pooled library was loaded at 0.8 to 1 pM, and roughly 20% PhiX control was spiked in. For the original study's pipeline: Vendor-processed data were analyzed in R, and a clonotype was defined as all T cells sharing the same CDR3 nucleotide sequence. In the clone abundance analyses, frequencies in each sample were normalized to that sample's 10,000 most abundant clones. Public T cell clones, which averaged fewer than five per sample, were excluded before analysis. A difference in abundance of at least 32-fold between compartments was used to define tumor-enriched and baseline blood-enriched clonotypes. A beta-binomial differential abundance model was applied to find clonotypes that expanded or contracted between blood time points. Similarity between tumor and blood repertoires was quantified using the Baroni-Urbani and Buser coefficient, and groups were compared with two-tailed Wilcoxon tests in R. Not all clones reach the TCRdb copy of this immuneACCESS table, which keeps in-frame sequences only. Checked studies attribute under half of the gap to unresolved V genes and leave the rest unexplained. For V, J and clone size, that table is used; D and trimming come from the DNA. This sample gives roughly 58,000 clones in total; 70% to 80% of them show up just once. The ten largest make up more than 6.5% of the sample.

In this chain, TRBV27 is recombined with TRBJ1-2, with the D gene uncertain. This receptor was identified in a man in his sixties with renal cell carcinoma. This sample comprised blood, obtained from a patient whose treatment included radiotherapy and nephrectomy. The DNA sequence reads TGTGCCAGCAGTTTATCACACTTCTATGGCTACACCTTC. This yields the protein CASSLSHFYGYTF.